This TCR beta chain was retrieved from a study of blood T cell repertoires in COVID-19 (dated by TCRdb to the early 2020s). Regarding the research as a whole: Collaborator samples came from the United States, Italy and Spain and covered acute and convalescent phases of COVID-19. The sample metadata nearly always contained a de-identified subject ID, COVID-19 status, age in years and sex. Subjects who had been exposed to COVID-19, were actively infected with it, or had recovered from it provided the deeply sampled blood TCRbeta repertoires that made up the dataset. Samples came from the ongoing ImmuneRACE study (first 160 participants) plus 1,254 subjects from 6 global collaborators. The repertoires were released in a freely available public database meant as a resource for research on the immune response to SARS-CoV-2. The material from the prospective study consisted of cDNA or gDNA derived from T cells, B-cell-depleted T cells, or PBMCs. HLA class I and class II types, where available, came from metadata supplied by the sample provider rather than from assay-based typing.

Collaborating institutions collected whole blood in K2EDTA tubes following their own protocols. For TCRbeta analysis, collaborator samples were shipped as frozen whole blood, as isolated PBMCs, or as DNA extracted from either sample type. A note on this clone: The antigen it binds to is not known. No qualities accompany the bases; no much larger clone lies one base away.

TCRbeta CDR3 regions were amplified from genomic DNA using the immunoSEQ Assay, a bias-controlled multiplex PCR. As for the authors' bioinformatics: Nucleated cell counts per sample were estimated from amplification of reference gene primers within the assay. To quantify the absolute abundance of each unique TCRbeta CDR3 rearrangement, sequence reads were collapsed and filtered. For each sample, productive Simpson clonality was calculated as the square root of Simpson's diversity index over productive rearrangements. TCRdb retrieved this table from immuneACCESS and kept in-frame rearrangements only. Not all clones are present; in checked studies, unresolved V genes account for under half, and no reason is known for the remainder. V, J and clone size derive from that table, while D and trimming were established from the DNA sequence. The sample data list 160,000 or so clones, and around 92% of these were observed just once. The ten largest clones capture less than 3% of the sample.

Results the study describes overall, beyond this receptor: Clinical and demographic metadata were provided uncurated, with the amount varying by source and participant.

The sequencing input was peripheral blood. This clonotype originated in a man between 60 and 70 years old with acute or convalescent COVID-19.

In nucleotide form, the sequence is TGTGCCAGCAGTGCCCGGGACAGGCCGCTTTGGGCAGGGGCCAACGTCCTGACTTTC. Its translation reads: CASSARDRPLWAGANVLTF. The chain is assembled from TRBV27 and TRBJ2-6; TRBD1 aligns with 8 central bases. Per the germline V gene (reference sequence), MNHEY is the CDR1 and SMNVEV is the CDR2. Germline trimming: 5 bases from V, 4 bases from J; junction bases outside gene matches: 16. From cysteine to phenylalanine, the CDR3 is 19 amino acids long. The kept DNA is CDR3 alone, 57 bases in frame from the first base.